The 20 T cell receptor beta chains listed next were all sequenced from one sample in a study of blood T cell repertoires in COVID-19. The table came from immunoSEQ multiplex PCR; TCRdb's copy has only in-frame clones and leaves some out. The repertoire holds some 78,000 clones, roughly 84% seen once, with roughly 3.5% in the top ten. Source material: peripheral blood. The receptors were gathered from a man in his fifties with acute or convalescent COVID-19.

This clone has a handful of counts. V usage is TRBV11-3 and J usage is TRBJ2-1; 7 positions agree with TRBD2. Germline CDR1 SGHNT, CDR2 YENEEA. V lost 4 bases to trimming and J lost 7 bases; unmatched junction nucleotides: 19. The length of the CDR3 is 18 residues. The CDR3 DNA reads TGTGCCAGCAGCTATCCCGACTGGCGGGAGAGGGAAACGAATGAGCAGTTCTTC. It is translated as CASSYPDWRERETNEQFF.

The chain uses TRBV5-1 and TRBJ1-4; D gene unclear. Trimming cost V 4 bases and J 8 bases, with 15 bases left between them. Per the germline V gene, CDR1 is SGHRS and CDR2 is YFSETQ. The CDR3 sequence is 14 residues long. CDR3 DNA sequence: TGCGCCAGCAGCCCCCAGGCGGAGGACGAAAAACTGTTTTTT. This translates into CASSPQAEDEKLFF.

The chain carries TRBV6-6 and TRBJ1-2, with a possible D match to TRBD1 (5 bases). Germline CDR1 reads MNHNY; CDR2 reads SVGAGI (reference sequence). The CDR3 consists of 16 residues. V lost 4 bases and J 7 bases, leaving 22 bases between the germline ends. DNA for the CDR3: TGTGCCAGCAGTTTCCTTGGTCACCGGGACTCCAGTGGCTACACCTTC. Translating gives CASSFLGHRDSSGYTF.

V gene TRBV4-3 combines with J gene TRBJ1-3; D not resolved. Germline V gene data show CDR1 as LGHNA and CDR2 as YSLEER. Trimming removed 0 bases from V and 0 bases from J, with 12 bases in between. The CDR3 is 17 amino acids. CDR3 sequence reads: CASSQDMARSSGNTIYF. CDR3 coding DNA: TGCGCCAGCAGCCAAGATATGGCGCGGAGCTCTGGAAACACCATATATTTT.

The rearrangement uses TRBV7-3 and TRBJ2-7; 9 bases are shared with TRBD2. The junction had 3 bases not matched to a gene; V was cut back by 2 bases and J by 7 bases. The CDR3 totals 13 residues. CDR1 is SGHTA and CDR2 is FQGTGA in the germline V gene. CDR3 nucleotides: TGTGCCAGCAGCTTATCGAGCGGGGGGGAGCAGTACTTC. Translating it yields CASSLSSGGEQYF.

This chain uses TRBV21-1 with TRBJ1-1. TRBV21-1 is deemed a pseudogene. The CDR3 is 17 residues long. The CDR3 sequence is CASSKWAFGGTNTEAFF. The CDR3 DNA reads as TGTGCCAGCAGCAAATGGGCTTTTGGGGGGACGAACACTGAAGCTTTCTTT.

The J gene is TRBJ1-1, the V gene TRBV19; maybe TRBD1 (5 bases). The CDR3 contains 12 residues. Germline-derived CDR1 and CDR2 are LNHDA and SQIVND (reference sequence). V was pared by 9 bases and J by 4 bases, with 12 bases between. The chain's CDR3 is CASLVGGTEAFF. The DNA for the CDR3 is TGTGCCAGCCTTGTCGGGGGCACTGAAGCTTTCTTT.

In this sample, this clone turned up a few times. The chain recombines TRBV4-1 with TRBJ1-3; no definite D call. The germline CDR1 and CDR2 sequences are MGHRA and YSYEKL. V lost 1 base and J 4 bases, leaving 20 bases between the germline ends. CDR3 length: 18 residues. CDR3 DNA sequence: TGCGCCAGCAGCCAAGCCCCAAGGGCGCCGGGAAGGGGAAACACCATATATTTT. Translation: CASSQAPRAPGRGNTIYF.

This chain links TRBV6-5 with TRBJ2-5; 8 bases fit TRBD2. The CDR3 runs to 13 residues. J was trimmed by 5 bases and V by 3 bases; bases with no gene match: 2. CDR1 is MNHEY and CDR2 is SVGAGI in the germline V gene. The CDR3 nucleotides read TGTGCCAGCAGTTATATAGCGGGGGAGACCCAGTACTTC. Its translation is CASSYIAGETQYF.

The chain has TRBV18 and TRBJ1-1; D perhaps matches TRBD1 (5 bases). V was pared by 0 bases and J by 4 bases, with 9 bases between. Germline V gene data show CDR1 as KGHSH and CDR2 as LQKENI. The CDR3 is 14 amino acids. The chain's CDR3 is CASSPPGGTTEAFF. CDR3 DNA sequence: TGTGCCAGCTCACCACCGGGGGGAACCACTGAAGCTTTCTTT.

The J gene is TRBJ1-2, the V gene TRBV6-6; 9 bases agree with TRBD1. Germline loops: CDR1 MNHNY, CDR2 SVGAGI (reference sequence). Trimming removed 1 base from V and 7 bases from J; junction bases left unmatched: 7. This CDR3 contains 15 residues. The chain's CDR3 is CASSYYRTGEFGYTF. CDR3 DNA: TGTGCCAGCAGTTACTATCGGACAGGGGAGTTTGGCTACACCTTC.

V gene TRBV30 combines with J gene TRBJ1-6, with a tentative D call TRBD1 (5 bases). CDR1 is GTSNPN, CDR2 SVGIG, per germline (reference sequence). The V end lost 4 bases, the J end lost 6 bases, and 10 bases lay between the germline ends. This CDR3 is 13 amino acids long. CDR3 protein: CAWKAQGNSPLHF. The CDR3 DNA reads as TGTGCCTGGAAGGCTCAGGGTAATTCACCCCTCCACTTT.

This clone was seen a single time. V usage is TRBV9 and J usage is TRBJ2-1; 7 nucleotides agree with TRBD1. V lost 0 bases, J lost 6 bases, and 12 bases stayed unmatched. Germline CDR1 SGDLS, CDR2 YYNGEE. The CDR3 length is 17 residues. As DNA, the CDR3 is TGTGCCAGCAGCGTAGCTATCACAGGGGCGGTGGGCAATGAGCAGTTCTTC. Residues: CASSVAITGAVGNEQFF. The whole variable domain, remainder taken from reference TRBV9 and TRBJ2-1, is DSGVTQTPKHLITATGQRVTLRCSPRSGDLSVYWYQQSLDQGLQFLIQYYNGEERAKGNILERFSAQQFPDLHSELNLSSLELGDSALYFCASSVAITGAVGNEQFFGPGTRLTVL.

The J gene is TRBJ2-1, the V gene TRBV9; TRBD1 is a possible D gene (5 bases). Germline CDR1 and CDR2: SGDLS and YYNGEE. The CDR3 runs to 16 residues. With 3 bases removed from V and 10 bases from J, the gap between germline ends came to 23 bases. In nucleotides, the CDR3 is TGTGCCAGCAGCGAGCCCCCCCAGGGCGGTTTAATCGAGCAGTTCTTC. Protein product: CASSEPPQGGLIEQFF. Full variable domain (outside the CDR3, taken from reference TRBV9 and TRBJ2-1): DSGVTQTPKHLITATGQRVTLRCSPRSGDLSVYWYQQSLDQGLQFLIQYYNGEERAKGNILERFSAQQFPDLHSELNLSSLELGDSALYFCASSEPPQGGLIEQFFGPGTRLTVL.

The chain is built from TRBV7-9 and TRBJ1-1; D might be TRBD1 (5 bases). This CDR3 has 13 amino acids. In germline, CDR1 is SEHNR, CDR2 FQNEAQ (reference sequence). The V gene lost 3 bases and the J gene lost 8 bases, with 13 bases spanning the gap. The CDR3 loop reads CASSLNDKGEAFF. As DNA, the CDR3 is TGTGCCAGCAGCTTGAACGACAAGGGGGAAGCTTTCTTT.

This clone appeared once. This chain links TRBV24-1 with TRBJ1-4, with TRBD1 matching 9 bases. The CDR3 totals 15 residues. Per germline, CDR1 KGHDR and CDR2 SFDVKD. Trimming at V came to 4 bases and at J to 5 bases, leaving 4 bases not matched to a gene. Written as DNA, the CDR3 is TGTGCCACCAGTGAGGGGACAGGGTTCAATGAAAAACTGTTTTTT. This codes for CATSEGTGFNEKLFF.

This rearrangement joins TRBV5-4 to TRBJ1-1; D not resolved. The germline gives CDR1 SGHNT, CDR2 YYREEE (reference sequence). This CDR3 contains 14 residues. The V end lost 0 bases, the J end lost 0 bases, and 6 bases lay between the germline ends. CDR3 DNA sequence: TGTGCCAGCAGCTTGGGTCGCGTGAACACTGAAGCTTTCTTT. This translates into CASSLGRVNTEAFF.

The rearrangement uses TRBV5-1 and TRBJ1-2; D is perhaps TRBD1 (6 bases). CDR3 length: 15 residues. Germline-derived CDR1 and CDR2 are SGHRS and YFSETQ. V dropped 1 base and J dropped 8 bases, with 18 bases sitting between them. CDR3 DNA sequence: TGCGCCAGCAGCTTGCGACCACAGGGACAAGGGGGCTACACCTTC. It yields the protein CASSLRPQGQGGYTF.

The chain carries TRBV5-1 and TRBJ2-5; 9 bases fit TRBD1. Trimming removed 0 bases from V and 2 bases from J; junction bases left unmatched: 2. Germline loops: CDR1 SGHRS, CDR2 YFSETQ. The CDR3 sequence is 15 residues long. CDR3 sequence reads: CASSLATGGQETQYF. As DNA, the CDR3 is TGCGCCAGCAGCTTGGCGACAGGGGGACAAGAGACCCAGTACTTC.

This clone was counted between two and nine times. As DNA, the CDR3 is TGCGCCAGCAGCTTGGGGGAGACCAGCTACGAGCAGTACTTC. Translating it yields CASSLGETSYEQYF. The gene calls are TRBV5-1 and TRBJ2-7; a possible D gene is TRBD2 (5 bases). The V gene lost 0 bases and the J gene lost 3 bases, with 10 bases spanning the gap. The CDR3 is made up of 14 amino acids. The germline V gene has CDR1 SGHRS and CDR2 YFSETQ.